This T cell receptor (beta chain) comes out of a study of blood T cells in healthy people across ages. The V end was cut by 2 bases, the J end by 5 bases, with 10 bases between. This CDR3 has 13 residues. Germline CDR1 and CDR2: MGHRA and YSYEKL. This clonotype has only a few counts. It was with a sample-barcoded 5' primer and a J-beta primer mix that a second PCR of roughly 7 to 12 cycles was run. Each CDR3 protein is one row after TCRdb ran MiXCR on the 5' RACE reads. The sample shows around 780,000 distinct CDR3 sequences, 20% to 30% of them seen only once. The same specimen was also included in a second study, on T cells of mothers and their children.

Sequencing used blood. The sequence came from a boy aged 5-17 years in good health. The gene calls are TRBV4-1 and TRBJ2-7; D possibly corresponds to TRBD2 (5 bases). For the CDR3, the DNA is TGCGCCAGCAGCCAATCCAGCGGTGACGAGCAGTACTTC. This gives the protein CASSQSSGDEQYF.